The T cell receptor (beta chain) under discussion was sequenced for a study of early T cells in non-severe SARS-CoV-2 infection. The study, taken as a whole, reports: Anti-spike CD8 responses were favored by VDJdb matching, which missed private and CD4 specificities.

This CDR3 comprises 15 residues. Germline V gene sequence: CDR1 SGHTS, CDR2 YDEGEE. V was clipped by 7 bases and J by 0 bases; unmatched bases: 9. This clonotype was counted ten times or more. Its antigen is undetermined. Unique molecular identifier tags were affixed to discrete cDNA molecules. TCRdb called the 5' RACE reads again in MiXCR, with one record for every CDR3 protein. The sample comprises 70,000 or so distinct CDR3 sequences, around an eighth of which are singletons, and 1.3% rests with the top ten. Specimen: whole blood. The rearrangement joins TRBV5-8 to TRBJ2-5; 7 positions match TRBD2. The sequence derives from an adult who was a healthcare worker with PCR-confirmed SARS-CoV-2 infection or an uninfected control (not recorded which). The CDR3 loop is CASPFWGGYQETQYF. The CDR3 bases are TGTGCCAGCCCCTTCTGGGGGGGTTACCAAGAGACCCAGTACTTC.